A single sample is the source of the 14 T cell receptor beta chains below, sequenced in a study of response to subunit inactivated influenza vaccine listed by TCRdb under 2018. The library was produced with RT-PCR. The sequencer listed for this sample is Illumina HiSeq 2500. In TCRdb, the public reads were trimmed at Q25 with fastp and aligned with MiXCR, with productive beta chains retained. When rows share a CDR3 protein, they turn into one entry using the most common DNA and genes. Counted in this sample were 860,000 or so distinct CDR3 sequences; less than 25% of them appeared once. The ten largest clones take up about 10% of the sample. The material was PBMCs from blood, obtained 4 to 6 days after vaccination. Source of these receptors: a man over 45 who received an inactivated influenza vaccine. Donor details come from another sample of the same person, matched by shared clones.

The sample holds one count of this clonotype. The rearrangement links TRBV30 to TRBJ2-3, with D maybe TRBD1 (5 bases). Germline V CDR1 and CDR2: GTSNPN, SVGIG (reference sequence). This CDR3 is built from 13 residues. Trimming took off 0 bases at V and 1 base at J, with 5 bases between the two ends. The CDR3 here is CAWSVQGTDTQYF. The DNA for the CDR3 is TGTGCCTGGAGTGTACAGGGCACAGATACGCAGTATTTT.

This clonotype turned up a few times. V and J are TRBV20-1 and TRBJ2-3; weak D call: TRBD2 (7 bases). Trimming removed 5 bases from V and 5 bases from J, with 17 bases in between. Germline assignment: CDR1 DFQATT and CDR2 SNEGSKA (reference sequence). This CDR3 region has 14 residues. The CDR3 DNA reads as TGCAGTGCTGGCGAGGGGGGGGCGGGAGATACGCAGTATTTT. This sequence encodes CSAGEGGAGDTQYF.

This rearrangement joins TRBV20-1 to TRBJ2-3, with TRBD2 identical over 8 bases. The CDR3 has 15 residues. Germline V gene lookup returns CDR1 DFQATT and CDR2 SNEGSKA (reference sequence). Trimming at V came to 5 bases and at J to 3 bases, leaving 10 bases not matched to a gene. The CDR3 region has the DNA TGCAGTGCTTTTAAGCGGGAGCATGGAACAGATACGCAGTATTTT. It codes for CSAFKREHGTDTQYF.

This clonotype was observed a few times. The chain recombines TRBV28 with TRBJ2-5, with D maybe TRBD1 (6 bases). Germline V gene data show CDR1 as MDHEN and CDR2 as SYDVKM. This CDR3 is 13 amino acids long. Deletions cut 2 bases from V and 6 bases from J, with 10 bases between. In nucleotides, the CDR3 is TGTGCCAGCAGTTTACCAGGGGTGCAGACCCAGTACTTC. Translating it yields CASSLPGVQTQYF. Full variable domain (missing parts from reference TRBV28 and TRBJ2-5): DVKVTQSSRYLVKRTGEKVFLECVQDMDHENMFWYRQDPGLGLRLIYFSYDVKMKEKGDIPEGYSVSREKKERFSLILESASTNQTSMYLCASSLPGVQTQYFGPGTRLLVL.

This clonotype was seen a few times. This chain joins TRBV6-1 and TRBJ2-3, with D perhaps TRBD2 (5 bases). V shed 7 bases and J shed 1 base, with 15 bases lying between them. CDR1 and CDR2 (germline): MNHNS, SASEGT. There are 15 residues in the CDR3. The CDR3 loop reads CASNLGDTGTDTQYF. CDR3 coding DNA: TGTGCCAGCAATCTGGGAGACACAGGCACAGATACGCAGTATTTT.

This clonotype was seen at least ten times. The rearrangement uses TRBV12-3 or TRBV12-4 and TRBJ2-7; D is undetermined. The CDR3 contains 11 residues. V lost 6 bases and J 6 bases, leaving 9 bases between the germline ends. This CDR3 reads CASSHSSEQYF. CDR3 DNA: TGTGCCAGCAGCCATAGCAGCGAGCAGTACTTC.

The table lists this clonotype with a few counts. V gene TRBV10-3 combines with J gene TRBJ2-6, with 7 bases that match TRBD1. This CDR3 has 14 amino acids. CDR1 and CDR2 from the germline V gene are ENHRY and SYGVKD. V lost 10 bases to trimming and J lost 0 bases; unmatched junction nucleotides: 3. As DNA, the CDR3 is TGTGCCAACCGGGACAGCTCTGGGGCCAACGTCCTGACTTTC. It encodes CANRDSSGANVLTF.

The chain joins TRBV27 to TRBJ2-1; 10 bases match TRBD1. The junction had 12 bases not matched to a gene; V was cut back by 5 bases and J by 8 bases. There are 16 residues in the CDR3. Per germline, CDR1 MNHEY and CDR2 SMNVEV (reference sequence). DNA of the CDR3: TGTGCCAGCAGTAGATGGACAGGGGGGAGGCTGGATGAGCAGTTCTTC. This codes for CASSRWTGGRLDEQFF.

V is TRBV6-1 and J is TRBJ1-5; no definite D call. CDR3 length: 15 amino acids. The ends were cut back, 1 base at V and 4 bases at J, with 11 bases in the middle. Germline V gives CDR1 MNHNS, CDR2 SASEGT. The CDR3 sequence is CASSEGQTSNQPQHF. CDR3 nucleotides: TGTGCCAGCAGTGAAGGCCAGACAAGTAATCAGCCCCAGCATTTT.

This clonotype was counted between two and nine times. CDR3 sequence: CASSLGGEFSPLHF. The DNA for the CDR3 is TGTGCCAGCAGCTTAGGGGGAGAGTTCTCACCCCTCCACTTT. The genes are TRBV7-9 and TRBJ1-6; D remains unclear. Trimming left V 1 base short and J 10 bases short, with 11 bases between. CDR1 is SEHNR, CDR2 FQNEAQ, per germline (reference sequence). The CDR3 is made up of 14 amino acids.

This clonotype was counted a few times. The rearrangement links TRBV20-1 to TRBJ2-3; D gene ambiguous. The CDR3 loop spans 13 amino acids. Germline loops: CDR1 DFQATT, CDR2 SNEGSKA (reference sequence). V was shortened by 6 bases and J by 8 bases, with 18 bases between the two germline ends. The CDR3 protein is CSAIFGSQGTQYF. CDR3 nucleotides: TGCAGTGCCATATTTGGGTCTCAAGGTACGCAGTATTTT.

The table lists this clonotype with many counts. The V and J genes are TRBV7-9 and TRBJ1-2; 8 bases fit TRBD1. CDR1 is SEHNR, CDR2 FQNEAQ, per germline (reference sequence). There are 15 residues in the CDR3. Trimming took 5 bases from V and 4 from J; bases not matched to a gene: 9. The CDR3: CASSSDRDRSYGYTF. The CDR3 DNA sequence: TGTGCCAGCAGCAGTGACCGGGACAGGAGCTATGGCTACACCTTC.

This clonotype has ten or more counts. The chain has TRBV7-2 and TRBJ2-1; D gene unclear. Trimming took off 5 bases at V and 4 bases at J, with 3 bases between the two ends. Germline V gives CDR1 SGHTA, CDR2 FQGNSA. The CDR3 is made up of 11 amino acids. DNA for the CDR3: TGTGCCAGCAGCAATTACAATGAGCAGTTCTTC. This gives the protein CASSNYNEQFF.

The rearrangement uses TRBV5-1 and TRBJ2-1; the D gene is possibly TRBD1 (5 bases). From germline, CDR1 is SGHRS and CDR2 YFSETQ. Trimming took off 0 bases at V and 9 bases at J, with 10 bases between the two ends. This CDR3 is 13 amino acids long. CDR3: CASSLGQRGEQFF. For the CDR3, the DNA is TGCGCCAGCAGCTTGGGCCAAAGGGGTGAGCAGTTCTTC.